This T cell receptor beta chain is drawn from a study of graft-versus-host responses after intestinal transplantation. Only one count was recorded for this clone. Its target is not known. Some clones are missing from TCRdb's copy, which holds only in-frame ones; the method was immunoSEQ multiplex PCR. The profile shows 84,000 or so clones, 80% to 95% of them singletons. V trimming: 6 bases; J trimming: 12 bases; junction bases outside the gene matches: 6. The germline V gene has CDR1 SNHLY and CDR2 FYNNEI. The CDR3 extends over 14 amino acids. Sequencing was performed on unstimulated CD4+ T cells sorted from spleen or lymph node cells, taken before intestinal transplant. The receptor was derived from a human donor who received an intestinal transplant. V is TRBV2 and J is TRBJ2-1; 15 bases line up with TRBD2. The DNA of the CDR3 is TGTGCCAGCAGGCCGGGACTAGCGGGAGGAAGGCAGTTCTTC. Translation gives CASRPGLAGGRQFF. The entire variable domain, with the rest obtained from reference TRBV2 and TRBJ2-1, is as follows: EPEVTQTPSHQVTQMGQEVILRCVPISNHLYFYWYRQILGQKVEFLVSFYNNEISEKSEIFDDQFSVERPDGSNFTLKIRSTKLEDSAMYFCASRPGLAGGRQFFGPGTRLTVL.